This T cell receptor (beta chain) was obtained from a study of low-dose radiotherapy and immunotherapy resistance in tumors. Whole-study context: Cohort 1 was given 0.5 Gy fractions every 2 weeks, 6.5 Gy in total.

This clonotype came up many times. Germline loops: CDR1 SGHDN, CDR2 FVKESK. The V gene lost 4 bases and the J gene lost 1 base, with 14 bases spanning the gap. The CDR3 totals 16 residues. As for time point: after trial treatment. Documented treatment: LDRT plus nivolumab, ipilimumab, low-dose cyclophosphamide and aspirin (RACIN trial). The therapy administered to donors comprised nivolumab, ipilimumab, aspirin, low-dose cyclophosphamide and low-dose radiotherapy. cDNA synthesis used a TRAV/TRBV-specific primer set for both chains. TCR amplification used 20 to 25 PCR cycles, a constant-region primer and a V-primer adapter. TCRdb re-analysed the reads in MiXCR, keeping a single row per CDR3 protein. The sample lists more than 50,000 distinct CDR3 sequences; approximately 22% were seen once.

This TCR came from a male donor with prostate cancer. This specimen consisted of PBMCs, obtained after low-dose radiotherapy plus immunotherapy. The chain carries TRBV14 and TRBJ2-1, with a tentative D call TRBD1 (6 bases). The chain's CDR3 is CASSPQGQLSYNEQFF. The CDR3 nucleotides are TGTGCCAGCAGCCCCCAGGGACAACTGTCCTACAATGAGCAGTTCTTC.